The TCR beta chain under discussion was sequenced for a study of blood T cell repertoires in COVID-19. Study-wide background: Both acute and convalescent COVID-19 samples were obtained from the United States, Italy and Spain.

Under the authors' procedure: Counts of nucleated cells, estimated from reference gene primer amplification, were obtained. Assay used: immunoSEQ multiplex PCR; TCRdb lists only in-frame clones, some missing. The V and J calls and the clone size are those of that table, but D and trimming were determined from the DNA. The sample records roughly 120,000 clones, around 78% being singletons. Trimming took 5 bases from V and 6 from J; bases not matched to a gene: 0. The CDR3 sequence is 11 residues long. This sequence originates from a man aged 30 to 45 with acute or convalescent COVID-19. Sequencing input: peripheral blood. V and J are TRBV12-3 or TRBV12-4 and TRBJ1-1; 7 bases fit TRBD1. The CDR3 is CASSTGAEAFF. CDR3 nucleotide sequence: TGTGCCAGCAGTACAGGGGCTGAAGCTTTCTTT.